This TCR beta chain emerged from a study of Graves' ophthalmopathy and Graves' hyperthyroidism listed by TCRdb under 2018. For the wider study: Hyperthyroidism was defined as stable when no progression to ophthalmopathy occurred within 18 months of follow-up. The study used TCR beta repertoire signatures to distinguish Graves' ophthalmopathy from Graves' hyperthyroidism and to predict progression to ophthalmopathy. In total, approximately 140 blood samples were TCR-sequenced: around 42 ophthalmopathy, roughly 80 hyperthyroidism and some 17 hyperthyroidism-to-ophthalmopathy patients. To explore V-J signatures that distinguish ophthalmopathy from hyperthyroidism, a discovery set of 100 patients was enrolled, made up of 40 to 45 with ophthalmopathy and roughly 57 with stable hyperthyroidism. An independent validation cohort was composed of fewer than 20 hyperthyroidism patients and 15 to 17 patients who later progressed from hyperthyroidism to ophthalmopathy. T-cell repertoires of thyroid tissue and blood were compared in more than five hyperthyroidism patients. Once sampling was done, hyperthyroidism patients were given methimazole at a starting dose of 30 mg daily, while ophthalmopathy patients were given high-dose intravenous methylprednisolone.

Hyperthyroidism patients were newly diagnosed, with disease duration under 2 months, and aged 18 to 65 years. Patients with other autoimmune diseases, uncontrolled infections, pregnancy or lactation were excluded. Diagnosis was based on clinical symptoms, serum thyroxine, TRAb, thyroid ultrasound and orbital computed tomography. Total RNA was extracted with Trizol reagent and quality-checked on an Agilent 2100 Bioanalyzer. Overall study outcomes, separate from this receptor: In cross-validation, the 13-signature model distinguished ophthalmopathy from stable hyperthyroidism with about 90% sensitivity and around 83% specificity, while in the test set the corresponding values were roughly 80% and 75%. Most expanded thyroid clonotypes with a frequency above 0.001 also appeared in blood, which suggests that blood repertoires may reflect the immune response in the thyroid. In validation, the model predicted ophthalmopathy progression with roughly 68% sensitivity and less than 80% specificity; some 13 predicted patients were CT-confirmed with GO in a median of roughly 6.8 months. No statistical method was used to predetermine the sample size, and group allocation was not hidden from the investigators.

TCR beta CDR3 regions were amplified from RNA transcripts for repertoire sequencing. HTBI primers and the Qiagen OneStep RT-PCR kit were used in a first-round RT-PCR, which was followed by a second-round multiplex PCR, size selection and purification. Libraries were sequenced paired-end with 100 bp reads on an Illumina HiSeq2000. The original pipeline was this. Reads were processed with SOAPnuke, discarding reads with adapters, uncalled bases, mean Phred below 15, or no exact constant-primer or identifier match. High-quality paired reads were merged with COPE v1.2.5. Each unique nucleotide sequence was defined as a clonotype, and clonotypes were aligned to IMGT TRB V, D and J references with MiTCR v1.1. The analysis was limited to V-J combinations with a frequency above 0.0001, which together covered approximately 99% of repertoires. For each V-J combination, a TCR clonal expansion and chaos score was defined as the ratio of F50 clonal expansion to chaos observed in the TCRdist matrix. Features were reduced by Welch's t-statistics and random forest to around 13 V-J combinations, which fed a naive Bayes classifier. Thyroid-blood repertoire similarity was quantified with the Morisita-Horn index. TCRdb reprocessing: public reads trimmed at Q25 with fastp, clones called with MiXCR, in-frame beta chains kept. A single entry per CDR3 protein holds the most common genes and DNA from its merged rows. It is TCRdb's table, rather than the study itself, that gives the V and J calls and clone size. This sample holds over a million distinct CDR3 sequences; about 38% were observed only once. Approximately 10% of the sample is in the top ten clones.

V has 6 bases trimmed and J has 3 bases trimmed; junction bases matching no gene number 9. CDR1 and CDR2 were assigned from the germline V gene (reference sequence) as SEHNR and FQNEAQ. Reading from cysteine to phenylalanine, the CDR3 counts 16 amino acids. Only the CDR3 portion is preserved as DNA: 48 bases, with reading frame beginning at the first base. This clonotype has a handful of counts. Its binding antigen is unknown. No qualities accompany the bases; no much larger clone lies one base away. Rearrangement joined TRBV7-9 to TRBJ2-7; 12 bases in the middle match TRBD2. Specimen: peripheral blood or thyroid tissue (not recorded which). The receptor was isolated from an adult man with Graves' hyperthyroidism. The nucleotide sequence reads as follows: TGTGCCAGCAGTTACTCCCGACTAGCGGGGGACTACGAGCAGTACTTC. This is translated as CASSYSRLAGDYEQYF.